This T cell receptor beta chain was found in a study of cytomegalovirus exposure and HLA in healthy donors. The study ran its PCR with 60 Vbeta and 13 Jbeta primers. The repertoire was sequenced with immunoSEQ multiplex PCR; TCRdb's copy has only in-frame clones and lacks some. The sample includes about 170,000 clones, 65% to 85% of them seen just once. V gave up 8 bases and J gave up 2 bases; unmatched junction bases: 3. The germline V gene encodes CDR1 MGHDK and CDR2 SYGVNS. The CDR3 extends over 15 amino acids. The chain recombines TRBV25-1 with TRBJ2-1, with TRBD2 matching 13 bases. The receptor was derived from a woman aged 45 to 65 in good health and CMV-seropositive. Sequenced sample: PBMCs. CDR3 sequence: CASSGLAGAYNEQFF. CDR3 in DNA: TGTGCCAGCTCTGGACTAGCGGGGGCCTACAATGAGCAGTTCTTC.